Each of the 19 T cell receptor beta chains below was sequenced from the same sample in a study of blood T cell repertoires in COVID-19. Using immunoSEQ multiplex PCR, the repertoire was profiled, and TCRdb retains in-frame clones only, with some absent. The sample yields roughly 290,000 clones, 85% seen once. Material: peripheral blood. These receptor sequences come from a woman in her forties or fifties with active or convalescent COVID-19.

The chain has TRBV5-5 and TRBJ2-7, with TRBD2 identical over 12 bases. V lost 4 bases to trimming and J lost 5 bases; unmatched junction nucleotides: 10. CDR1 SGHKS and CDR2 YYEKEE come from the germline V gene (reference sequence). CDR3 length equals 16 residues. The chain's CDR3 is CASSRTLAGGPHEQYF. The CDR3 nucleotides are TGTGCCAGCAGCCGCACTCTAGCGGGAGGGCCCCACGAGCAGTACTTC.

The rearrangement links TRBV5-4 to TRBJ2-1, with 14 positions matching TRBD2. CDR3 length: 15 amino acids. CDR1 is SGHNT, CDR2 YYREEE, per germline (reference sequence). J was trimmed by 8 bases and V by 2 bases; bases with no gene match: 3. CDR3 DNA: TGTGCCAGCAGCTTTGGGACTAGCGGGAGAGATGAGCAGTTCTTC. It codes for CASSFGTSGRDEQFF. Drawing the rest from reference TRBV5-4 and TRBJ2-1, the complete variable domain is ETGVTQSPTHLIKTRGQQVTLRCSSQSGHNTVSWYQQALGQGPQFIFQYYREEENGRGNFPPRFSGLQFPNYSSELNVNALELDDSALYLCASSFGTSGRDEQFFGPGTRLTVL.

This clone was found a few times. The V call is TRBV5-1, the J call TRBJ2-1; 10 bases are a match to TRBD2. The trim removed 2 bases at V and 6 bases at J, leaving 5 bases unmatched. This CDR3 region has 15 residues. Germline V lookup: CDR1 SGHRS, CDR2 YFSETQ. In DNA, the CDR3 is TGCGCCAGCAGCTTACCGGGACTAGCGTCCAATGAGCAGTTCTTC. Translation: CASSLPGLASNEQFF.

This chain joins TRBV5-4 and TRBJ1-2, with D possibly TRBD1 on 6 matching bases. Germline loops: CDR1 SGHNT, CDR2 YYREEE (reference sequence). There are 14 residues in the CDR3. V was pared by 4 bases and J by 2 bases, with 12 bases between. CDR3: CASSPDTGNYGYTF. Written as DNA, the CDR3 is TGTGCCAGCAGCCCAGACACAGGGAACTATGGCTACACCTTC.

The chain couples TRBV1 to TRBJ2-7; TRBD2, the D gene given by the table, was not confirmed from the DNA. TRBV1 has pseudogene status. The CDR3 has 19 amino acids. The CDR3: CTSSRRLTSGRHTPYEQYF. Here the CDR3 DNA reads TGCACCAGCAGCCGACGCCTGACTAGCGGGAGGCACACCCCCTACGAGCAGTACTTC.

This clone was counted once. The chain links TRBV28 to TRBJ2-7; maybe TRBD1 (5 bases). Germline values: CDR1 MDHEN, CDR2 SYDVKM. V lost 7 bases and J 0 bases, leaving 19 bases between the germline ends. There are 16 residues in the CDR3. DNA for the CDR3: TGTGCCAGCACCAAAAGGCAGGGATGGGTCTCCTACGAGCAGTACTTC. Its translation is CASTKRQGWVSYEQYF.

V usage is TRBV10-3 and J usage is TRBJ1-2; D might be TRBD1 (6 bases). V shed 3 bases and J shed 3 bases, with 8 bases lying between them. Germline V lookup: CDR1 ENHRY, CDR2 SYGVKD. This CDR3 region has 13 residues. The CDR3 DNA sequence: TGTGCCATCAGTGAAAACAGGGACTATGGCTACACCTTC. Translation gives CAISENRDYGYTF.

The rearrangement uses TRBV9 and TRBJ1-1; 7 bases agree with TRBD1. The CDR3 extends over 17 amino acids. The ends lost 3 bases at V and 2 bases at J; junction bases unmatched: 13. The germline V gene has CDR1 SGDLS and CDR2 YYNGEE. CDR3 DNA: TGTGCCAGCAGCGGCCGATTGACAGGGCCCCCTAACACTGAAGCTTTCTTT. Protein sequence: CASSGRLTGPPNTEAFF. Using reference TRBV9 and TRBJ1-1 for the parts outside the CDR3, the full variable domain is DSGVTQTPKHLITATGQRVTLRCSPRSGDLSVYWYQQSLDQGLQFLIQYYNGEERAKGNILERFSAQQFPDLHSELNLSSLELGDSALYFCASSGRLTGPPNTEAFFGQGTRLTVV.

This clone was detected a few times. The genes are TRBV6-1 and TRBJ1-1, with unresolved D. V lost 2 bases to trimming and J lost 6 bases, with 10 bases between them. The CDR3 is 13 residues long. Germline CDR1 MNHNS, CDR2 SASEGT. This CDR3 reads CASSEWASAEAFF. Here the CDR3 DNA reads TGTGCCAGCAGTGAATGGGCGTCAGCTGAAGCTTTCTTT.

The CDR3 nucleotides read TGTGCCAGCTCACCAGGACAGGGTTCAGGGAATGAGCAGTTCTTC. Translated: CASSPGQGSGNEQFF. The V gene is TRBV18, the J gene TRBJ2-1, with 8 bases that match TRBD1. Germline loops: CDR1 KGHSH, CDR2 LQKENI. J was trimmed by 7 bases and V by 2 bases; bases with no gene match: 7. The CDR3 totals 15 residues.

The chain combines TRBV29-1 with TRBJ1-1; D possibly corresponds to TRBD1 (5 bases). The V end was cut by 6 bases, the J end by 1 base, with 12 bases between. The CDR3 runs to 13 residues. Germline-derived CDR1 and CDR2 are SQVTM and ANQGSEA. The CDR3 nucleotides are TGCAGCGTATTGAGGACATCGAACACTGAAGCTTTCTTT. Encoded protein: CSVLRTSNTEAFF.

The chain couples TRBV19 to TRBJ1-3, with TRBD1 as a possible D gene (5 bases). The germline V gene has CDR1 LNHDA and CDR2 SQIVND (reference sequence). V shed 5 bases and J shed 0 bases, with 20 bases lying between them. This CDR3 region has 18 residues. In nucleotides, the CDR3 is TGTGCCAGTAGTCAACCGAAGCTGGGACTTAGCTCTGGAAACACCATATATTTT. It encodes CASSQPKLGLSSGNTIYF.

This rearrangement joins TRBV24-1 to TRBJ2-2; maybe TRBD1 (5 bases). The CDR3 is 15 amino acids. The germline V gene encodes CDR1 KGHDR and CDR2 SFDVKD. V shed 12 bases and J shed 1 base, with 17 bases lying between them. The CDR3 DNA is TGTGCCTCCTCCTGGGGCACCGTGAACACCGGGGAGCTGTTTTTT. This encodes CASSWGTVNTGELFF.

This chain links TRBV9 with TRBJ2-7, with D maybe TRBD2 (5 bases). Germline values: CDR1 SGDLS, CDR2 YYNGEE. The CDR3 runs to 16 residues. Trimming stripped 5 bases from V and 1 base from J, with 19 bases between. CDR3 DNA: TGTGCCAGCAGGCGAAGGAGCCTCCCGGGATCCTACGAGCAGTACTTC. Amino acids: CASRRRSLPGSYEQYF.

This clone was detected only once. CDR3 amino acids: CAGQGIEEKLFF. The DNA for the CDR3 is TGTGCCGGACAGGGGATAGAAGAAAAACTGTTTTTT. The gene calls are TRBV2 and TRBJ1-4; TRBD1 aligns across 9 bases. Germline lookup yields CDR1 SNHLY and CDR2 FYNNEI. J lost 8 bases, V lost 11 bases, and 6 bases had no gene match. The CDR3 consists of 12 residues.

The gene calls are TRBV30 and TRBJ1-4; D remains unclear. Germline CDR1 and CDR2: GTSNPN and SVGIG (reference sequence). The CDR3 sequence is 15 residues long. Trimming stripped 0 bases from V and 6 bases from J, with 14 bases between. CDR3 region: CAWSVSGRSYEKLFF. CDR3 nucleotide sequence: TGTGCCTGGAGTGTATCTGGCAGGTCCTATGAAAAACTGTTTTTT.

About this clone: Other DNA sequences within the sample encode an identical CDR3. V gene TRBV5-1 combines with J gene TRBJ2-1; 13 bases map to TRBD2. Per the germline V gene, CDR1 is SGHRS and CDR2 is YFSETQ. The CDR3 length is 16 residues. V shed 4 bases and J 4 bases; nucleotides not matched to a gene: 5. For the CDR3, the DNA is TGCGCCAGCAGCCCGGGACTAGCGGGACCGTACAATGAGCAGTTCTTC. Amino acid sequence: CASSPGLAGPYNEQFF.

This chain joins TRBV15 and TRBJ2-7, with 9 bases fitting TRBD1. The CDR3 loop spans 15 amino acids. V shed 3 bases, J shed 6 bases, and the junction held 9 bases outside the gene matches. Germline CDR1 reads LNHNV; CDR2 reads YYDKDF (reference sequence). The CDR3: CATSSFSDRGSEQYF. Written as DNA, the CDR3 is TGTGCCACCAGCAGTTTTTCGGACAGGGGATCCGAGCAGTACTTC.

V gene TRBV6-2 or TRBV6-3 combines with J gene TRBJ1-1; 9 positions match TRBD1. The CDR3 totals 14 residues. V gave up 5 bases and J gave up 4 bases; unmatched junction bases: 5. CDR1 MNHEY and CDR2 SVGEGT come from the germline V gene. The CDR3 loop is CASSRGQGFTEAFF. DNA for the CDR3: TGTGCCAGCAGTCGGGGACAGGGTTTCACTGAAGCTTTCTTT.